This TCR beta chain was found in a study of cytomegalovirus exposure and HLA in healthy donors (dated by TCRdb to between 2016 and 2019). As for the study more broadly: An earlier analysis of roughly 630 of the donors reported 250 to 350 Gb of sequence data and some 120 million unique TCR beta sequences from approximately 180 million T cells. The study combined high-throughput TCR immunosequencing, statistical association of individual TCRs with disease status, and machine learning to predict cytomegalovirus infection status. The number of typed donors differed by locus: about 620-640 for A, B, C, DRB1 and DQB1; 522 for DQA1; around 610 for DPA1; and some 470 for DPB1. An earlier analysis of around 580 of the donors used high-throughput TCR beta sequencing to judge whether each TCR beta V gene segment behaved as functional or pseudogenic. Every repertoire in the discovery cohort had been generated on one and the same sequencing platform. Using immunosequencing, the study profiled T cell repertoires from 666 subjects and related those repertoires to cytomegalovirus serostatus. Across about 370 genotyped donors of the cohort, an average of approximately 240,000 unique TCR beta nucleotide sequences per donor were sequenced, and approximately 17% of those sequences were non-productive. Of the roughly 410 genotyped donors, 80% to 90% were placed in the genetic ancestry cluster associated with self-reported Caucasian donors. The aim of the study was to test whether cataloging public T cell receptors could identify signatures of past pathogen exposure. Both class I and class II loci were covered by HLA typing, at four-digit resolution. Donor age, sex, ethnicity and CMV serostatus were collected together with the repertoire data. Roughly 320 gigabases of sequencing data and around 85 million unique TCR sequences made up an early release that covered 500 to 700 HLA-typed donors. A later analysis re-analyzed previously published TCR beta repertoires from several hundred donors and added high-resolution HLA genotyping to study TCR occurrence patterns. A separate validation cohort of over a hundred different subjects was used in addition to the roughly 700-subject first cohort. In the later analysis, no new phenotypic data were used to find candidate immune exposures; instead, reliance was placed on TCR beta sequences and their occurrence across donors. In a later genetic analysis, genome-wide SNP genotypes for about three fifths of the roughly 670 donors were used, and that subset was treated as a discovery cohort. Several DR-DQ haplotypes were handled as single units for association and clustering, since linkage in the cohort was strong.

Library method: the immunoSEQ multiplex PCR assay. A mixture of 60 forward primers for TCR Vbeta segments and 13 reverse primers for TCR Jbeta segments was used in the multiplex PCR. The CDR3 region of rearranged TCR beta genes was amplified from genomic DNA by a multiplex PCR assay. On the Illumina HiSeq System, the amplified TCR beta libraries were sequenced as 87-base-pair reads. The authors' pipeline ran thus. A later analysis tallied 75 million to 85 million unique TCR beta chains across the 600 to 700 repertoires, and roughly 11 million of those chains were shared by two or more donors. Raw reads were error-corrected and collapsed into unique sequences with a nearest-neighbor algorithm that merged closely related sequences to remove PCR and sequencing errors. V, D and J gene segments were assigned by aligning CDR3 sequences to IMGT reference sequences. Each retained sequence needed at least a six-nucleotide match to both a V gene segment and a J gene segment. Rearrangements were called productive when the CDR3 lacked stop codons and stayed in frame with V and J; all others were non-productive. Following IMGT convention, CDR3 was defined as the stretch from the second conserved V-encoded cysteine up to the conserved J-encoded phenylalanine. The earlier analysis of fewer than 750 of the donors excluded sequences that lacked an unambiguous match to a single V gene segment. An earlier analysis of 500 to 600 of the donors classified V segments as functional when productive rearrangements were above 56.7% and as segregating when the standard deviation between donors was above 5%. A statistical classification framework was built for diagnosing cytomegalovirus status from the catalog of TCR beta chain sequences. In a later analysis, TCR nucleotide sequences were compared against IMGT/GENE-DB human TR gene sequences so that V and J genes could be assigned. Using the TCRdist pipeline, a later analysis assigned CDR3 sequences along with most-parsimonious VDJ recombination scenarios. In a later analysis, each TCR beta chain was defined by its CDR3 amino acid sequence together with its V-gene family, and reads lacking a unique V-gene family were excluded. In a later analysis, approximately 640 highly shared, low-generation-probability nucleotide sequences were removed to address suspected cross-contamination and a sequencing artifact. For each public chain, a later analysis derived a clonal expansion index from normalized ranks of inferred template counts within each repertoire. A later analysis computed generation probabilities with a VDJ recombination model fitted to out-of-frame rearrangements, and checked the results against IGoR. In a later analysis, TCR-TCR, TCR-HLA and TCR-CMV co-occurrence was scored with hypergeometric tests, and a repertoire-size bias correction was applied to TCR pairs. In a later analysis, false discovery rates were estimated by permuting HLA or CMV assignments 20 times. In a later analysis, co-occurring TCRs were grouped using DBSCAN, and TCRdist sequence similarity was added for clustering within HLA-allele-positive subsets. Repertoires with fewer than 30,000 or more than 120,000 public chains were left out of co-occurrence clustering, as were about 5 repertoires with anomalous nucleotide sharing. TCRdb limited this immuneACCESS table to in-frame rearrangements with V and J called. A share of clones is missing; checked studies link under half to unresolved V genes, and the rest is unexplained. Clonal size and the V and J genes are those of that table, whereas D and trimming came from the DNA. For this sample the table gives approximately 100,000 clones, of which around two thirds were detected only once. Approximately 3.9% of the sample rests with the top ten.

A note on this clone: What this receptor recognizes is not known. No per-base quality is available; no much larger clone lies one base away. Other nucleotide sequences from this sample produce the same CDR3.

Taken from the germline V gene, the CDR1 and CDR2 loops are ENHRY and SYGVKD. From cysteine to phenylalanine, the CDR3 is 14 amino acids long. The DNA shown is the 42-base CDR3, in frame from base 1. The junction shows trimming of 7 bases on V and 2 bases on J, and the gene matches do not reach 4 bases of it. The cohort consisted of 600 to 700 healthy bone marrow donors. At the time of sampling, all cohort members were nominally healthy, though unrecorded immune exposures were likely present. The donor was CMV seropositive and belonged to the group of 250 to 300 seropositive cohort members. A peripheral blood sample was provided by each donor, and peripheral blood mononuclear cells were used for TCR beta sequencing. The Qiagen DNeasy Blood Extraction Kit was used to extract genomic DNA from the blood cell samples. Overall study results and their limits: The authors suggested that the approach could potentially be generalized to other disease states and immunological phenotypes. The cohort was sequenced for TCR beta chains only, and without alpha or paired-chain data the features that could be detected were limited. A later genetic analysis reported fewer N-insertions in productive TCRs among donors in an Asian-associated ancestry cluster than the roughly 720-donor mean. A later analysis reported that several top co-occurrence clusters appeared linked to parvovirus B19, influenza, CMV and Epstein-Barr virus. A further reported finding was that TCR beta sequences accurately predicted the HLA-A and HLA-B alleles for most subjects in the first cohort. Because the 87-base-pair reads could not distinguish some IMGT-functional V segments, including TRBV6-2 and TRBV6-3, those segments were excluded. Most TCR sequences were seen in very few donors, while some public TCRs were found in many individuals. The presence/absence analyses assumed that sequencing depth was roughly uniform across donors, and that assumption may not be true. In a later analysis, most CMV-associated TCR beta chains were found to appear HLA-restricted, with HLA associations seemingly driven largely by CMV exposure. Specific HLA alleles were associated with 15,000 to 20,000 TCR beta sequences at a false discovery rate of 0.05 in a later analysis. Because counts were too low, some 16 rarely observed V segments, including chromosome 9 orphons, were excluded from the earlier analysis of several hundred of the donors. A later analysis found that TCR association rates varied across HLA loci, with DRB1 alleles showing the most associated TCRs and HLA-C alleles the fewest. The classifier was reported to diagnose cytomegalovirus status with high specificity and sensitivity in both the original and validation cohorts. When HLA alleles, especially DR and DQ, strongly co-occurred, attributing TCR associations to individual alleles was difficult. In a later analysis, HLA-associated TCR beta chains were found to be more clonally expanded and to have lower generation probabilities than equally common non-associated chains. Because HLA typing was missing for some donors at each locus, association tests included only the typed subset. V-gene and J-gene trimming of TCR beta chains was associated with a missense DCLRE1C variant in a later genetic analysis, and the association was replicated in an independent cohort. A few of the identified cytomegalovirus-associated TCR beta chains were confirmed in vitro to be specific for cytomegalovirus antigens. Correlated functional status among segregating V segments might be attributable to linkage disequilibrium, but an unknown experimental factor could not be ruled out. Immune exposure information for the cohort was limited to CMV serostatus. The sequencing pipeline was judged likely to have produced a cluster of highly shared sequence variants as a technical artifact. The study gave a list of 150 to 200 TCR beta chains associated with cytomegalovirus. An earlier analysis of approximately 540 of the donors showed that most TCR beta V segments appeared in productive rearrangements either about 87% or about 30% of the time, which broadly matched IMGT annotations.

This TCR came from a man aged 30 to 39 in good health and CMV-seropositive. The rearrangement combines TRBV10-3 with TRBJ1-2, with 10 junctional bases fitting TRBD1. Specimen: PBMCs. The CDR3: CAINLGQGNYGYTF. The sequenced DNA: TGTGCCATCAACCTGGGACAGGGGAACTATGGCTACACCTTC.